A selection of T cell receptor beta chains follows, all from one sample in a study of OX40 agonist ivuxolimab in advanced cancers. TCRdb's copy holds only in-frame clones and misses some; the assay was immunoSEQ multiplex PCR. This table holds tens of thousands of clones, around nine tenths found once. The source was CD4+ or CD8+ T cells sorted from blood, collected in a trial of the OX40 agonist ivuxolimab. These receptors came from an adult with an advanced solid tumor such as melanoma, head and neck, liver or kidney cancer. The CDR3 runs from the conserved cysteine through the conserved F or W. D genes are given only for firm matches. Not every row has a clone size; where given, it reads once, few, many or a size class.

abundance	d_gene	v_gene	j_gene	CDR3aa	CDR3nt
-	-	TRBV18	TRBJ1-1	CASSPRGMGDTEAFF	TGTGCCAGCTCACCAAGGGGGATGGGGGACACTGAAGCTTTCTTT
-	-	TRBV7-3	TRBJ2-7	CASSPNTGADPYEQYF	TGTGCCAGCAGCCCAAACACAGGAGCCGACCCCTACGAGCAGTACTTC
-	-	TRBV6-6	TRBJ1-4	CAVRRRENEKLFF	TGTGCAGTTCGACGGAGGGAGAATGAAAAACTGTTTTTT
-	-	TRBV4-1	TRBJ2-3	CASSRTWDGGRTDTQYF	TGCGCCAGCAGCCGTACCTGGGACGGAGGTCGCACAGATACGCAGTATTTT
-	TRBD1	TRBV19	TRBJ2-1	CASSIEGQAYNEQFF	TGTGCCAGTAGTATAGAGGGACAGGCATACAATGAGCAGTTCTTC
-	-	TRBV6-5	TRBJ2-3	CASSYSHALDTQYF	TGTGCCAGCAGTTACTCTCACGCACTGGATACGCAGTATTTT
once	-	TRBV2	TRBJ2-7	CASSESRLWYF	TGTGCCAGCAGTGAAAGCCGGCTGTGGTACTTC
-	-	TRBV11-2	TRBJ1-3	CASSRRRPGGGNTIYF	TGTGCCAGCAGCAGGAGGCGTCCTGGAGGGGGAAACACCATATATTTT
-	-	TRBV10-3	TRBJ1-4	CAISEILGLGNEKLFF	TGTGCCATCAGTGAGATTTTGGGACTGGGGAATGAAAAACTGTTTTTT
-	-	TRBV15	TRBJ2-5	CATSTLLKQETQYF	TGTGCCACCAGCACCCTCCTGAAGCAAGAGACCCAGTACTTC
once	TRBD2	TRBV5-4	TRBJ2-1	CASSAGTSPFNEQFF	TGTGCCAGCAGCGCGGGGACTAGTCCTTTCAATGAGCAGTTCTTC
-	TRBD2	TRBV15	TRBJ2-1	CATSSGRGKEQFF	TGTGCCACCAGCAGTGGGAGGGGAAAGGAGCAGTTCTTC
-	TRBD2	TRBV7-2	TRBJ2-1	CASSLEGGGRSEQFF	TGTGCCAGCAGCTTAGAGGGAGGCGGGAGAAGTGAGCAGTTCTTC
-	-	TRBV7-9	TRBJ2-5	CASRPQGRETQYF	TGTGCCAGCAGACCCCAGGGGCGAGAGACCCAGTACTTC
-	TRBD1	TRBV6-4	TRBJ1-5	CASSDSYTGTDSNQPQHF	TGTGCCAGCAGTGACTCCTATACCGGGACAGATAGCAATCAGCCCCAGCATTTT
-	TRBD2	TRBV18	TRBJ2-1	CASSPGLAAYNEQFF	TGTGCCAGCTCTCCGGGACTAGCGGCCTACAATGAGCAGTTCTTC
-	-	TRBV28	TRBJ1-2	CASSLGGVYGYTF	TGTGCCAGCAGCTTAGGGGGAGTCTATGGCTACACCTTC
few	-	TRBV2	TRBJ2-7	CASGDVGDYEQYF	TGTGCCAGCGGGGACGTTGGGGACTACGAGCAGTACTTC
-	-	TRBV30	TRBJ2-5	CAWSVSGSGETQYF	TGTGCCTGGAGTGTCTCCGGGAGTGGAGAGACCCAGTACTTC
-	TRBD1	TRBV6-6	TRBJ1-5	CASREGTEGNQPQHF	TGTGCCAGCAGAGAGGGGACAGAAGGCAATCAGCCCCAGCATTTT
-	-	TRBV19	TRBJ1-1	CASSGQGGTEAFF	TGTGCCAGTAGTGGGCAGGGCGGCACTGAAGCTTTCTTT
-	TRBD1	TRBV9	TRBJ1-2	CASSVTGEGGYGYTF	TGTGCCAGCAGCGTCACAGGGGAAGGGGGCTATGGCTACACCTTC
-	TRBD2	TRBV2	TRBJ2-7	CASKGTSGSLGEQYF	TGTGCCAGCAAGGGGACTAGCGGGAGTCTAGGGGAGCAGTACTTC
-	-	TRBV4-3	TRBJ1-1	CASSQDLGYPLEAFF	TGCGCCAGCAGCCAAGATCTTGGATATCCATTAGAAGCTTTCTTT
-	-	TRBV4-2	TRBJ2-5	CASSQEEETQYF	TGTGCCAGCAGCCAAGAGGAAGAGACCCAGTACTTC
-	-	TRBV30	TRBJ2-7	CAWGRAAQYF	TGTGCCTGGGGCCGAGCAGCCCAGTACTTC
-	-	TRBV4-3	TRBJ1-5	CASSQDIHLQPQHF	TGCGCCAGCAGCCAAGATATCCACCTTCAGCCCCAGCATTTT
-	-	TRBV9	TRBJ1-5	CASSGDPGGDQPQHF	TGTGCCAGCAGCGGGGACCCCGGGGGTGATCAGCCCCAGCATTTT
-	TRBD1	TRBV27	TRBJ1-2	CASSLSGAGGSYGYTF	TGTGCCAGCAGTTTATCGGGGGCAGGGGGCAGCTATGGCTACACCTTC
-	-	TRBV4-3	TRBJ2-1	CASSQEGISRQFF	TGCGCCAGCAGCCAAGAGGGTATTTCGAGGCAGTTCTTC
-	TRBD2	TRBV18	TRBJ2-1	CASSPTSGRNNEQFF	TGTGCCAGCTCACCGACTAGCGGGAGAAACAATGAGCAGTTCTTC
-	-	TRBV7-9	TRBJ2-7	CASSLSTHEQYF	TGTGCCAGCAGCTTATCGACCCACGAGCAGTACTTC
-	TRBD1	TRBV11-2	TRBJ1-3	CASSISGTGYDSGNTIYF	TGTGCCAGCAGCATTTCCGGGACAGGTTACGACTCTGGAAACACCATATATTTT
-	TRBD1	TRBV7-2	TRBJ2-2	CASSLYGTGVTGELFF	TGTGCCAGCAGCTTATATGGGACAGGGGTCACCGGGGAGCTGTTTTTT
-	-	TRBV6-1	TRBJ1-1	CASSATRPALNTEAFF	TGTGCCAGCAGTGCCACTCGTCCGGCACTGAACACTGAAGCTTTCTTT
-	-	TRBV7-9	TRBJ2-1	CASSLEYSLGSYNEQFF	TGTGCCAGCAGCTTAGAGTATTCTTTGGGATCCTACAATGAGCAGTTCTTC
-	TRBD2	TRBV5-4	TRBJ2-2	CASAPTSGRTGELFF	TGTGCCAGCGCCCCGACTAGCGGGAGAACCGGGGAGCTGTTTTTT